This TCR beta chain is from a study of Ad26.COV2.S vaccination and SARS-CoV-2 variants. Overall study findings and caveats: Vaccine recipients surpassed placebo recipients in spike-specific TCR breadth. Total T cell responses were possibly underestimated by TCR breadth and depth analyses. Placebo and vaccine recipients had non-spike TCR breadth that was similar. Spike-specific CD8+ and CD4+ T cell responses reportedly showed substantial breadth after vaccination.

TCRdb's copy holds only in-frame clones and misses some; the assay was immunoSEQ multiplex PCR. Of about 180,000 clones listed, around 90% are singletons. The CDR3 has 13 residues. Germline CDR1 and CDR2: MDHEN and SYDVKM. V was clipped by 3 bases and J by 4 bases, with 10 bases between them. Concerning this clone itself: Its antigen remains unidentified. The same CDR3 also results from other DNA sequences found in this sample.

The gene calls are TRBV28 and TRBJ2-7; perhaps TRBD1 as D (6 bases). The specimen comprised peripheral blood, sampled after recovery from COVID-19. This receptor was taken from a human donor who had recovered from COVID-19. The DNA for the CDR3 is TGTGCCAGCAGTTTGCAGGGGAATTACGAGCAGTACTTC. Its translation: CASSLQGNYEQYF.